Listed below are T cell receptor beta chains from one sample, sequenced in a study of T cell changes during pregnancy in multiple sclerosis. Libraries were prepared by immunoSEQ multiplex PCR; TCRdb keeps only in-frame clonotypes and omits some of them. The profile shows 37,000 or so clones, about nine tenths of them singletons. Sequencing was performed on CD4+ T cells from peripheral blood mononuclear cells, taken before pregnancy. These receptor sequences come from a female donor with multiple sclerosis, enrolled in a pregnancy study. Each CDR3 is given with its conserved first and last residue. D genes are given only for firm matches.

v_gene: TRBV19
d_gene: .
j_gene: TRBJ1-5
CDR3aa: CASSIEGDNSNQPQHF

v_gene: TRBV9
d_gene: .
j_gene: TRBJ2-7
CDR3aa: CASSVGDTLYEQYF

v_gene: TRBV6-8
d_gene: .
j_gene: TRBJ2-2
CDR3aa: CASSYESGPGTGELFF

v_gene: TRBV14
d_gene: TRBD2
j_gene: TRBJ2-1
CDR3aa: CASSQVGGFSGRAVNEQFF

v_gene: TRBV30
d_gene: TRBD1
j_gene: TRBJ2-7
CDR3aa: CAWSLGADRGYEQYF

v_gene: TRBV19
d_gene: TRBD2
j_gene: TRBJ2-3
CDR3aa: CASSIAGGPGTDTQYF

v_gene: TRBV30
d_gene: .
j_gene: TRBJ2-5
CDR3aa: CAWSVELFGTQYF

v_gene: TRBV29-1
d_gene: .
j_gene: TRBJ2-1
CDR3aa: CSVGTQGYNEQFF

v_gene: TRBV9
d_gene: .
j_gene: TRBJ2-7
CDR3aa: CASSPWTDAYEQYF

v_gene: TRBV6-1
d_gene: .
j_gene: TRBJ1-2
CDR3aa: CASSENGHLGGYTF

v_gene: TRBV7-2
d_gene: TRBD2
j_gene: TRBJ2-5
CDR3aa: CASSLGSGWAVAQYF